This entry concerns a single TCR beta chain. Its specificity is not known. This entry is derived from a study of shared clonotypes between healthy human individuals. Whole-study results and caveats: Naive subsets usually exceeded memory subsets in estimated richness.

A roughly 220 ng quantity of DNA, roughly 29,000 T cell genomes, went into the sorted-subset replicate PCRs. TCRdb's copy holds only in-frame clones and misses some; the assay was immunoSEQ multiplex PCR. The repertoire holds about 2 million clones, with 85% to 95% as singletons. This TCR was sampled from a man aged 18 to 30 in good health. Sequenced input: naive CD4+ T cells sorted from blood. Subset here: CD45RA+ positively selected.

In DNA form, the CDR3 reads TGTGCCAGCCCAGGGGCCTCCTATGGCTACACCTTC. Residues: CASPGASYGYTF. The chain combines TRBV27 with TRBJ1-2; D may be TRBD1 (6 bases). V was shortened by 8 bases and J by 4 bases, with 11 bases between the two germline ends. The CDR3 has 12 amino acids. From germline, CDR1 is MNHEY and CDR2 SMNVEV (reference sequence).